A single sample gave rise to the 27 T cell receptor beta chains below, sequenced in a study of identical twins. One entry per CDR3 protein, called by TCRdb with MiXCR from the 5' RACE reads. The sample carries roughly 710,000 distinct CDR3 sequences, 6.1% recorded once. What was sequenced was naive T cells sorted from blood. The receptor set was obtained from a young man in good health.

This clonotype was observed at least ten times. The chain is built from TRBV6-4 and TRBJ2-2; D is undetermined. Per germline, CDR1 MRHNA and CDR2 SNTAGT. The CDR3 extends over 12 amino acids. The V end lost 4 bases, the J end lost 7 bases, and 7 bases lay between the germline ends. In DNA form, the CDR3 reads TGTGCCAGCAGTGCCAGAAACGGGGAGCTGTTTTTT. Amino acid sequence: CASSARNGELFF.

The CDR3 region has the DNA TGTGCCAGCAGTTTTGGGGGGCTTATTAGGGACACTGAAGCTTTCTTT. It translates to CASSFGGLIRDTEAFF. The gene calls are TRBV12-3 or TRBV12-4 and TRBJ1-1, with a weak D call TRBD1 (6 bases). This CDR3 is built from 16 residues. V gave up 3 bases and J gave up 3 bases, with 17 bases separating them.

At least ten counts were recorded for this clonotype. This rearrangement joins TRBV4-1 to TRBJ2-7, with D maybe TRBD2 (6 bases). The CDR3 runs to 15 residues. Trimming pared 0 bases from V and 4 bases from J, leaving 13 bases between. Germline CDR1 reads MGHRA; CDR2 reads YSYEKL. CDR3 protein: CASSQEVGRIYEQYV. CDR3 bases: TGCGCCAGCAGCCAAGAGGTCGGGAGAATATACGAGCAGTACGTC.

There are a few counts of this clonotype. This chain joins TRBV5-1 and TRBJ2-7; D possibly matches TRBD1 or TRBD2 (7 bases each). In germline, CDR1 is SGHRS, CDR2 YFSETQ. CDR3 length equals 18 residues. V was clipped by 2 bases and J by 4 bases, with 25 bases between them. The CDR3 DNA follows: TGCGCCAGCAGCTTCTTCCGGGGGGAAGGGGGCATCGGATACGAGCAGTACTTC. Translated: CASSFFRGEGGIGYEQYF. Combining the CDR3 with reference TRBV5-1 and TRBJ2-7 gives the whole variable domain KAGVTQTPRYLIKTRGQQVTLSCSPISGHRSVSWYQQTPGQGLQFLFEYFSETQRNKGNFPGRFSGRQFSNSRSEMNVSTLELGDSALYLCASSFFRGEGGIGYEQYFGPGTRLTVT.

This clonotype was counted a few times. The chain has TRBV6-2 or TRBV6-3 and TRBJ2-3, with TRBD2 matching 12 bases. CDR1 MNHEY and CDR2 SVGEGT come from the germline V gene. The CDR3 is 18 amino acids. V trimming: 7 bases; J trimming: 2 bases; junction bases outside the gene matches: 13. DNA of the CDR3: TGTGCCAGCATCGGACTAGCGGGACCGCTTGGAATCACAGATACGCAGTATTTT. Translation: CASIGLAGPLGITDTQYF.

This clonotype was found many times. This chain uses TRBV29-1 with TRBJ1-5, with TRBD1 as a possible D gene (6 bases). Trimming cost V 6 bases and J 4 bases, with 16 bases left between them. Germline V CDR1 and CDR2: SQVTM, ANQGSEA. The CDR3 runs to 14 residues. CDR3 amino acids: CSVRDTPGNQPQHF. DNA of the CDR3: TGCAGCGTCCGGGACACCCCAGGGAATCAGCCCCAGCATTTT.

In this sample, this clonotype turned up many times. The V call is TRBV5-1, the J call TRBJ2-2; no firm D call. V was trimmed by 4 bases and J by 2 bases, leaving 9 bases between them. The CDR3 totals 14 residues. CDR1 and CDR2 from the germline V gene are SGHRS and YFSETQ. CDR3 in amino acids: CASSRDTNTGELFF. The CDR3 coding sequence is TGCGCCAGCAGCAGGGATACCAACACCGGGGAGCTGTTTTTT.

This clonotype occurred a few times. The CDR3 DNA reads TGTGCCAGCAGCTTAGTGGGATACGGTAACTCTGGGGCCAACGTCCTGACTTTC. Its protein is CASSLVGYGNSGANVLTF. This chain connects TRBV11-2 to TRBJ2-6; unclear D gene. Deletions cut 1 base from V and 0 bases from J, with 13 bases between. This CDR3 has 18 amino acids. Germline V gives CDR1 SGHAT, CDR2 FQNNGV.

There are a few counts of this clonotype. The gene calls are TRBV5-1 and TRBJ2-5; perhaps TRBD1 as D (6 bases). The CDR3 is 15 residues long. Per germline, CDR1 SGHRS and CDR2 YFSETQ. The V end was cut by 1 base, the J end by 0 bases, with 10 bases between. CDR3 sequence (DNA): TGCGCCAGCAGCTTGTCGCAGGGGAACCAAGAGACCCAGTACTTC. Protein sequence: CASSLSQGNQETQYF.

This clonotype was recorded at least ten times. The rearrangement joins TRBV5-5 to TRBJ2-3, with D perhaps TRBD1 (6 bases). V was trimmed by 4 bases and J by 1 base, leaving 19 bases between them. This CDR3 is built from 17 residues. Germline V gives CDR1 SGHKS, CDR2 YYEKEE (reference sequence). The chain's CDR3 is CASSRMVTGLGTDTQYF. CDR3 nucleotides: TGTGCCAGCAGCCGGATGGTCACAGGGTTAGGCACAGATACGCAGTATTTT.

This clonotype has only a few counts. CDR3 bases: TGTGCCAGCAGTTTAGGGGTTATGAACACTGAAGCTTTCTTT. It specifies CASSLGVMNTEAFF. The chain links TRBV28 to TRBJ1-1; the D is unclear. The V end was cut by 2 bases, the J end by 0 bases, with 7 bases between. CDR1 and CDR2 (germline): MDHEN, SYDVKM. This CDR3 spans 14 amino acids.

This clonotype was detected many times. The chain joins TRBV15 to TRBJ2-5; D not resolved. CDR3 length: 16 residues. With 0 bases removed from V and 4 bases from J, the gap between germline ends came to 15 bases. Germline V lookup: CDR1 LNHNV, CDR2 YYDKDF (reference sequence). CDR3 sequence: CATSRDRVDLGETQYF. CDR3 in DNA: TGTGCCACCAGCAGAGATCGGGTGGATTTAGGAGAGACCCAGTACTTC.

This clonotype showed up many times. The chain couples TRBV9 to TRBJ2-3, with 9 bases that match TRBD2. This CDR3 is built from 17 residues. V lost 2 bases and J lost 2; bases outside the gene matches: 9. Germline V gene sequence: CDR1 SGDLS, CDR2 YYNGEE. The CDR3 is CASSVPTSGSTTDTQYF. CDR3 sequence (DNA): TGTGCCAGCAGCGTCCCGACTAGCGGTAGCACCACAGATACGCAGTATTTT.

At least ten counts were recorded for this clonotype. The V and J genes are TRBV28 and TRBJ2-7, with 11 bases fitting TRBD2. The V and J ends lost 10 bases and 7 bases, in that order; junction bases with no gene match: 6. The CDR3 has 12 amino acids. Per germline, CDR1 MDHEN and CDR2 SYDVKM. The CDR3 here is CATASGGLEQYV. CDR3 DNA: TGTGCCACGGCTAGCGGGGGGTTGGAGCAGTACGTC.

Many counts were recorded for this clonotype. This chain uses TRBV4-2 with TRBJ1-4; D may be TRBD1 (6 bases). V lost 1 base and J lost 8, with 14 bases in between. The germline V gene encodes CDR1 LGHNA and CDR2 YNFKEQ. The CDR3 consists of 15 residues. CDR3 sequence reads: CASSQVGDIGEKLFF. For the CDR3, the DNA is TGTGCCAGCAGCCAAGTTGGGGACATAGGAGAAAAACTGTTTTTT.

CDR3 residues: CASSKSGTGNQETQYF. Written as DNA, the CDR3 is TGTGCCAGCAGTAAATCCGGGACAGGGAACCAAGAGACCCAGTACTTC. The gene calls are TRBV12-3 or TRBV12-4 and TRBJ2-5, with 9 bases aligning to TRBD1. The CDR3 is 16 amino acids. J lost 0 bases, V lost 5 bases, and 7 bases had no gene match.

This clonotype has at least ten counts. The J gene is TRBJ2-1, the V gene TRBV12-3 or TRBV12-4; perhaps TRBD2 as D (6 bases). This CDR3 is 13 amino acids long. V lost 0 bases, J lost 10 bases, and 10 bases lay in between. CDR3 loop: CASSLAAGTEQFF. CDR3 coding DNA: TGTGCCAGCAGTTTAGCGGCGGGGACCGAGCAGTTCTTC.

In DNA form, the CDR3 reads TGTGCCAGCAGCGTAGACAGGGGGAGGGAGCAGTTCTTC. Amino acid sequence: CASSVDRGREQFF. The chain combines TRBV3-1 with TRBJ2-1; TRBD1 matches at 9 bases. J gave up 10 bases and V 5 bases, and 6 bases lay outside the gene matches. The CDR3 runs to 13 residues. Germline CDR1 reads LGHDT; CDR2 reads YNNKEL (reference sequence).

There are many counts of this clonotype. The V call is TRBV28, the J call TRBJ1-6; the D gene is possibly TRBD1 (6 bases). This CDR3 has 14 residues. CDR1 is MDHEN and CDR2 is SYDVKM in the germline V gene. Trimming cost V 7 bases and J 11 bases, with 18 bases left between them. In nucleotides, the CDR3 is TGTGCCAGCATGGGCAGGGGACCCGATCCACCCCTCCACTTT. Translating it yields CASMGRGPDPPLHF.

The sample holds many counts of this clonotype. V is TRBV20-1 and J is TRBJ2-3, with D perhaps TRBD2 (5 bases). The CDR3 length is 15 residues. CDR1 and CDR2 from the germline V gene are DFQATT and SNEGSKA (reference sequence). Trimming shortened V by 4 bases and J by 0 bases, and 14 bases separated the two germline ends. The DNA for the CDR3 is TGCAGTGCTACTGAAAGCGGAACTAGCACAGATACGCAGTATTTT. It codes for CSATESGTSTDTQYF.

The chain recombines TRBV6-2 or TRBV6-3 with TRBJ2-2; 11 bases are a match to TRBD2. Per germline, CDR1 MNHEY and CDR2 SVGEGT. The CDR3 contains 17 residues. The V and J ends lost 4 bases and 1 base, in that order; junction bases with no gene match: 5. The CDR3 loop is CASSSGLAELNTGELFF. In DNA form, the CDR3 reads TGTGCCAGCAGTTCGGGACTAGCGGAGCTGAACACCGGGGAGCTGTTTTTT.

The sample holds a few counts of this clonotype. V gene TRBV6-2 or TRBV6-3 combines with J gene TRBJ2-1, with D maybe TRBD1 (5 bases). Germline assignment: CDR1 MNHEY and CDR2 SVGEGT. Deletions cut 7 bases from V and 0 bases from J, with 10 bases between. The CDR3 consists of 14 residues. CDR3 residues: CASKTGSSYNEQFF. The CDR3 coding sequence is TGTGCCAGCAAAACAGGTAGCTCCTACAATGAGCAGTTCTTC.

The rearrangement uses TRBV29-1 and TRBJ1-1, with 9 positions matching TRBD1. CDR3 length: 11 residues. The V gene end was trimmed by 7 bases and the J gene end by 11 bases; junction bases not matched to a gene: 8. Germline V gene data show CDR1 as SQVTM and CDR2 as ANQGSEA. The CDR3 DNA reads as TGCAGCGGGATCCGGGACAGGGCCGCTTTCTTT. This sequence encodes CSGIRDRAAFF.

This clonotype occurred many times. The chain uses TRBV12-3 or TRBV12-4 and TRBJ2-7, with D possibly being TRBD2 (6 bases). V was clipped by 6 bases and J by 2 bases, with 11 bases between them. The CDR3 consists of 13 residues. The CDR3 loop is CASSRGGAYEQYF. The CDR3 nucleotides are TGTGCCAGCAGCCGGGGCGGGGCCTACGAGCAGTACTTC.

This clonotype was counted many times. The chain employs TRBV5-1 and TRBJ2-7; the match to TRBD1 covers 7 bases. Germline V lookup: CDR1 SGHRS, CDR2 YFSETQ. Trimming removed 2 bases from V and 0 bases from J; junction bases left unmatched: 5. The CDR3 sequence is 15 residues long. The CDR3 sequence: CASSFEGGVSYEQYF. In DNA, the CDR3 is TGCGCCAGCAGCTTTGAAGGGGGCGTCTCCTACGAGCAGTACTTC.

This chain uses TRBV5-4 with TRBJ2-1; possibly TRBD1 or TRBD2 for D (6 bases each). Per germline, CDR1 SGHNT and CDR2 YYREEE (reference sequence). This CDR3 contains 16 residues. Trimming took 0 bases from V and 1 from J, leaving 11 bases between them. The CDR3 sequence is CASSLGGDISYNEQFF. The CDR3 coding sequence is TGTGCCAGCAGCTTGGGGGGGGACATATCCTACAATGAGCAGTTCTTC.

This clonotype was found a few times. V and J are TRBV5-1 and TRBJ2-5; maybe TRBD1 (5 bases). In germline, CDR1 is SGHRS, CDR2 YFSETQ. The CDR3 contains 14 residues. Deletions cut 0 bases from V and 3 bases from J, with 9 bases between. For the CDR3, the DNA is TGCGCCAGCAGCTTGGATCCCAGGGAAGAGACCCAGTACTTC. Translation gives CASSLDPREETQYF.